This T cell receptor beta chain emerged from a study of blood T cells in healthy people across ages (dated by TCRdb to between 2014 and 2017). Context from the whole study: In model experiments, template switching captured roughly one uniquely barcoded TCR beta cDNA molecule for every two T cells. To avoid experimental bias, donors of different ages were spread randomly across the sequencing lanes. The study analyzed two additional independent replicas of 1 million unique cDNA reads from the same blood draw for two donors, one aged 18 to 29 and one aged 80 or older. To track age-related changes in TCR beta repertoire diversity, the study relied on deep sequencing normalized with unique cDNA molecular identifiers. Four age groups were formed from the donors: young (average roughly 15 years), middle-aged (around 41), aged (about 62) and long-lived (around 82). General findings and caveats noted by the study authors: Estimates of total diversity based on one million sequenced T cells were regarded as lower bounds and as underestimates. Observed TCR beta diversity per million T cells fell roughly linearly with age, and a significant reduction was already apparent by age around 44. Because the CMV infection status of the donors was unknown, age-related changes in expanded clonotypes may potentially have been confounded. There was a strong correlation between observed TCR beta diversity and the percentage of naive T cells measured by flow cytometry. Conclusive comparison of naive and antigen-experienced compartments was prevented by the profiling of bulk unsorted PBMCs. Compared with the aged group, more naive CD4+ T cells, fewer expanded clones and increased TCR diversity were shown by the long-lived group, suggesting age selection.

This clonotype was observed at least ten times. Its antigen remains undetermined. Base qualities are not at hand, and no much larger clone is one base apart. Library construction relied on 5' RACE. Sequencing was performed on an Illumina HiSeq 2500. A second roughly 6 to 11 cycle PCR used a sample-barcoded 5' primer and a J-beta primer mix. A unique molecular identifier was introduced onto each TCR beta cDNA molecule by a template-switch 5' adaptor carrying 12 random nucleotides. At least 3 million CDR3-containing paired-end reads were obtained from each sample. First-strand cDNA was synthesized from all RNA with the Mint cDNA synthesis kit, primed by a TRBC-specific oligonucleotide. Following uracil-DNA glycosylase treatment, all cDNA underwent a first 18-cycle PCR with the universal primers M1SS and BC2_uni_R. The original pipeline was this. For normalization, 1 million high-quality reads were randomly selected from each sample, with every read carrying a distinct molecular identifier. Instead of being binned into consensus sequences, reads that shared molecular identifiers were thrown out. MiTCR, run with a Q25 quality threshold and the strictest error-elimination algorithm, handled CDR3 identification, clonotype clustering and error correction. Lower-bound total TCR beta diversity was estimated with a nonparametric unseen species model using Euler transformation. Through fastp at Q25 and MiXCR, TCRdb rebuilt clones from the public reads, retaining in-frame beta chains. Rows are unified per CDR3 protein, each entry keeping the most common DNA and genes. TCRdb, not the original authors, processed these V and J calls. Present in this sample are 600,000 or so distinct CDR3 sequences, roughly 30% of which were seen just once. Of the sample, roughly 14% falls within the top ten clones.

The roughly 38 donors, aged about 6 to 100 years, were systemically healthy Caucasian individuals from Russia. Each donor gave roughly 9 milliliters of peripheral blood, drawn into EDTA-treated Vacutainer tubes. Ficoll-Paque density-gradient centrifugation was used to isolate PBMCs, with at least 6.5 million per sample. Trizol reagent was used to extract total RNA from PBMCs, with at least 6 micrograms per sample. For every donor, flow cytometry on a PBMC aliquot measured the percentage of naive CD45RAhigh/CD27high T cells. Measured from the cysteine to the phenylalanine, the CDR3 is 13 residues long. The read is trimmed to its CDR3 DNA, 39 bases read in frame from base 1. CDR1 SGHVS and CDR2 FQNEAQ were looked up in the germline V gene. V sheds 1 base and J sheds 6 bases, leaving 9 bases between their ends.

Sequences were obtained from blood. The rearrangement combines TRBV7-8 with TRBJ1-2; the D gene cannot be named for sure. The receptor's source is a woman older than 75 in good health. The CDR3 region: CASSLGVQDGYTF. At the DNA level, the sequence is TGTGCCAGCAGCTTAGGGGTGCAAGATGGCTACACCTTC.